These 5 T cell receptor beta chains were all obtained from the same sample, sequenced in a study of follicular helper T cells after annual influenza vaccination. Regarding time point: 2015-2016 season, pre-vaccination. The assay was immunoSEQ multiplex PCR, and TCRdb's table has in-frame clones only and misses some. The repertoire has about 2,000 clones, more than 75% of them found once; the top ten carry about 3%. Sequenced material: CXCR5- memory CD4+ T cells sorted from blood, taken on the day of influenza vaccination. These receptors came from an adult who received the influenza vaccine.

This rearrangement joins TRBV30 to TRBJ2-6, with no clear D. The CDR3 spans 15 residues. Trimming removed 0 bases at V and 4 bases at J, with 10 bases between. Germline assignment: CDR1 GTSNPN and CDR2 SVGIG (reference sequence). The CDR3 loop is CAWSVRVSGANVLTF. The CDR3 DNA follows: TGTGCCTGGAGTGTTAGGGTCTCAGGGGCCAACGTCCTGACTTTC. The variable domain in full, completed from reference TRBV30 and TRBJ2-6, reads SQTIHQWPATLVQPVGSPLSLECTVEGTSNPNLYWYRQAAGRGLQLLFYSVGIGQISSEVPQNLSASRPQDRQFILSSKKLLLSDSGFYLCAWSVRVSGANVLTFGAGSRLTVL.

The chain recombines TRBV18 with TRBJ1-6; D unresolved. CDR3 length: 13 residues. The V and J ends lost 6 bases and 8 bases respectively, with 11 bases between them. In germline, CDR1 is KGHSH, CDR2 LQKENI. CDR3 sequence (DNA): TGTGCCAGCTCTCCAGACCAATATTCACCCCTCCACTTT. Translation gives CASSPDQYSPLHF.

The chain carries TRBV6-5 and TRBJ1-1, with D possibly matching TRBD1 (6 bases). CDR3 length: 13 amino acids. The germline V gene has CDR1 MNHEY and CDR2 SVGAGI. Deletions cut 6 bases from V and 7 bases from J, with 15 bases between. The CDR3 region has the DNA TGTGCCAGCAGCTCACAAACAGGGAGTGAAGCTTTCTTT. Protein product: CASSSQTGSEAFF.

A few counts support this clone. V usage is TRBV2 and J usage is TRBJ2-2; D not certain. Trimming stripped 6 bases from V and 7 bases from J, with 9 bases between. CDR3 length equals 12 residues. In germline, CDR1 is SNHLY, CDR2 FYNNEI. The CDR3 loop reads CASRASGGELFF. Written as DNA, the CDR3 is TGTGCCAGCAGGGCTTCCGGCGGGGAGCTGTTTTTT.

CDR3 sequence reads: CASSSTGGRYEQYF. The CDR3 DNA follows: TGTGCCAGTAGTTCGACAGGGGGTAGGTACGAGCAGTACTTC. This chain links TRBV19 with TRBJ2-7; TRBD1 aligns across 9 bases. The junction had 6 bases not matched to a gene; V was cut back by 5 bases and J by 4 bases. The CDR3 spans 14 residues. Germline lookup yields CDR1 LNHDA and CDR2 SQIVND (reference sequence). The full variable domain, completed using reference TRBV19 and TRBJ2-7, is DGGITQSPKYLFRKEGQNVTLSCEQNLNHDAMYWYRQDPGQGLRLIYYSQIVNDFQKGDIAEGYSVSREKKESFPLTVTSAQKNPTAFYLCASSSTGGRYEQYFGPGTRLTVT.